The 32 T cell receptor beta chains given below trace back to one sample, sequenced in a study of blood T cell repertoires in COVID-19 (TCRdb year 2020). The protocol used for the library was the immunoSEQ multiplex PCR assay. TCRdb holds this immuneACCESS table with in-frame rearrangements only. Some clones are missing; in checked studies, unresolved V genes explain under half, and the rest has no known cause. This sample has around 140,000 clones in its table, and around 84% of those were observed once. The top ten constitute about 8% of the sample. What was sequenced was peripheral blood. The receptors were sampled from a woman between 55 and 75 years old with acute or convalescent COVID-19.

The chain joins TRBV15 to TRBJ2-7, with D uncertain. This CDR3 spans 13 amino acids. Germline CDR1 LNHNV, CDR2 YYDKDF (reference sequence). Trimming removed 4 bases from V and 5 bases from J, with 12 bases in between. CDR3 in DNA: TGTGCCACCAGCAAAGCACGAGGAAACGAGCAGTACTTC. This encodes CATSKARGNEQYF.

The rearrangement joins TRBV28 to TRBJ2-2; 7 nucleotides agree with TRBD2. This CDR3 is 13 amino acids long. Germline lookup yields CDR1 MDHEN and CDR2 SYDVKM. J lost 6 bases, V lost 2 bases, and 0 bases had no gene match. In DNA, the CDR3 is TGTGCCAGCAGTTTAGGGGGGGCCGGGGAGCTGTTTTTT. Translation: CASSLGGAGELFF. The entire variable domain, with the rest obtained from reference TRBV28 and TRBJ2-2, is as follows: DVKVTQSSRYLVKRTGEKVFLECVQDMDHENMFWYRQDPGLGLRLIYFSYDVKMKEKGDIPEGYSVSREKKERFSLILESASTNQTSMYLCASSLGGAGELFFGEGSRLTVL.

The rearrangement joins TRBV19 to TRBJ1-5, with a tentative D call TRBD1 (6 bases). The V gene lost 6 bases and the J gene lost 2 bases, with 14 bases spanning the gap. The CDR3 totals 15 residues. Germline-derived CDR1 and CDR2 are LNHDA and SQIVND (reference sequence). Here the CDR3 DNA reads TGTGCCAGTAGCACATACAGGGTCGGCAATCAGCCCCAGCATTTT. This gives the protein CASSTYRVGNQPQHF. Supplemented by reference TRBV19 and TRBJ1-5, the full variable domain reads DGGITQSPKYLFRKEGQNVTLSCEQNLNHDAMYWYRQDPGQGLRLIYYSQIVNDFQKGDIAEGYSVSREKKESFPLTVTSAQKNPTAFYLCASSTYRVGNQPQHFGDGTRLSIL.

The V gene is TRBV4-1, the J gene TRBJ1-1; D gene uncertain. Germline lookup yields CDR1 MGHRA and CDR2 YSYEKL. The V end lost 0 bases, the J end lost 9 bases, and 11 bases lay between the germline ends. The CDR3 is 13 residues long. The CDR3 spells CASSQDPPGQAFF. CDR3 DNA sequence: TGCGCCAGCAGCCAAGATCCTCCAGGTCAAGCTTTCTTT.

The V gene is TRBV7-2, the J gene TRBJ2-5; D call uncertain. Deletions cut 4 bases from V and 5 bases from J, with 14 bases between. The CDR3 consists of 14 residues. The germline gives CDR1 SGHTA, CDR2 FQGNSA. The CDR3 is CASSSPTRRETQYF. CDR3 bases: TGTGCCAGCAGCTCCCCGACTCGGCGGGAGACCCAGTACTTC.

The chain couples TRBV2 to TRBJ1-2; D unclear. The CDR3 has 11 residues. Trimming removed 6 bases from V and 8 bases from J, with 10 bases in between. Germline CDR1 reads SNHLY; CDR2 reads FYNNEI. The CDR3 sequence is CASRELVGYTF. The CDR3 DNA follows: TGTGCCAGCAGAGAATTAGTGGGCTACACCTTC. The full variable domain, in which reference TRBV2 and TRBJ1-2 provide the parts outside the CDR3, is EPEVTQTPSHQVTQMGQEVILRCVPISNHLYFYWYRQILGQKVEFLVSFYNNEISEKSEIFDDQFSVERPDGSNFTLKIRSTKLEDSAMYFCASRELVGYTFGSGTRLTVV.

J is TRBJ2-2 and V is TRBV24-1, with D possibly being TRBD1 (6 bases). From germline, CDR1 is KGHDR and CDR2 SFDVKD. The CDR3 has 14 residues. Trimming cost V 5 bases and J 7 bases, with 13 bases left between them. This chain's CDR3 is CATSALETGGELFF. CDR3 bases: TGTGCCACCAGTGCCTTAGAGACAGGCGGGGAGCTGTTTTTT.

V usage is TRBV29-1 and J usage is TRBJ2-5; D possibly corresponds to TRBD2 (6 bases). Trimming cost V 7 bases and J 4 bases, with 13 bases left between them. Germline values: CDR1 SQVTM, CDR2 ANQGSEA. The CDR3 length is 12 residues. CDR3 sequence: CSGRVGVETQYF. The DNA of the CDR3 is TGCAGCGGGAGGGTGGGGGTAGAGACCCAGTACTTC. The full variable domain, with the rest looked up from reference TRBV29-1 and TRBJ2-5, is SAVISQKPSRDICQRGTSLTIQCQVDSQVTMMFWYRQQPGQSLTLIATANQGSEATYESGFVIDKFPISRPNLTFSTLTVSNMSPEDSSIYLCSGRVGVETQYFGPGTRLLVL.

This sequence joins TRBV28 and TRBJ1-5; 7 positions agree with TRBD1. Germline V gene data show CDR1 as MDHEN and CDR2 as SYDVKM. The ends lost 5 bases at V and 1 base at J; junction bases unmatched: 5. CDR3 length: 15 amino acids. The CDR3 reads CASSHRGRSNQPQHF. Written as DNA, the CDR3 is TGTGCCAGCAGTCACAGGGGAAGAAGCAATCAGCCCCAGCATTTT.

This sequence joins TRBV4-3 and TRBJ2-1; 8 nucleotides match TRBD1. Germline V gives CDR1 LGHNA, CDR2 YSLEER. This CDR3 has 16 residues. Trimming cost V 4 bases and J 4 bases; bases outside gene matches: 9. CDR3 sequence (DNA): TGCGCCAGCAGCCGCACCGACAGGGGCGGTTACAATGAGCAGTTCTTC. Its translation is CASSRTDRGGYNEQFF.

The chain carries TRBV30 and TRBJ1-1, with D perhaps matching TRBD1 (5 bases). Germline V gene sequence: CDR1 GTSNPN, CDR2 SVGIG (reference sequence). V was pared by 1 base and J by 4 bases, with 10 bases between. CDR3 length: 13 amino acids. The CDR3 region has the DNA TGTGCCTGGAGTGGGGAAGGGGTCACTGAAGCTTTCTTT. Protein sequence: CAWSGEGVTEAFF. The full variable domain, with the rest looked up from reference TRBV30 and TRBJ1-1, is SQTIHQWPATLVQPVGSPLSLECTVEGTSNPNLYWYRQAAGRGLQLLFYSVGIGQISSEVPQNLSASRPQDRQFILSSKKLLLSDSGFYLCAWSGEGVTEAFFGQGTRLTVV.

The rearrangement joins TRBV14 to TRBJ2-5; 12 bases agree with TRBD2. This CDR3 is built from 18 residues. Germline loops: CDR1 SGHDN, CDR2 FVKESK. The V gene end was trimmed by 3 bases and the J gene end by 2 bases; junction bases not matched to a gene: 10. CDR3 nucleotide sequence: TGTGCCAGCAGCCACTGGACTAGCGGGGTCCCCGGGCAAGAGACCCAGTACTTC. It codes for CASSHWTSGVPGQETQYF.

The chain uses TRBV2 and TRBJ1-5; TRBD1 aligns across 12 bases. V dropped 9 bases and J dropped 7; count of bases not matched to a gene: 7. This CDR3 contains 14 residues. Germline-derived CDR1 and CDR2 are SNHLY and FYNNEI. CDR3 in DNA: TGTGCCAGATCCGGGACAGGGGGCGGACAGCCCCAGCATTTT. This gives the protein CARSGTGGGQPQHF.

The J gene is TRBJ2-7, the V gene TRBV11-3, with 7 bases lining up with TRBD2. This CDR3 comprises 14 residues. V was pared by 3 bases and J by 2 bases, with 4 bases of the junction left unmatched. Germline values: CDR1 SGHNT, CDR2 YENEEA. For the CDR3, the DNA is TGTGCCAGCAGCTTGGGGGGGGATACCTACGAGCAGTACTTC. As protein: CASSLGGDTYEQYF. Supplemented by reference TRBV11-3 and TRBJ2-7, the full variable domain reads EAGVVQSPRYKIIEKKQPVAFWCNPISGHNTLYWYLQNLGQGPELLIRYENEEAVDDSQLPKDRFSAERLKGVDSTLKIQPAELGDSAVYLCASSLGGDTYEQYFGPGTRLTVT.

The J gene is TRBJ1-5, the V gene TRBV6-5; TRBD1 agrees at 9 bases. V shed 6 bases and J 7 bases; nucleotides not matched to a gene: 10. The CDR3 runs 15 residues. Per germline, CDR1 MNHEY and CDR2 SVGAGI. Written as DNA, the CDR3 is TGTGCCAGCAGCACCGGGACAGGGAAGGGACAGCCCCAGCATTTT. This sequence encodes CASSTGTGKGQPQHF.

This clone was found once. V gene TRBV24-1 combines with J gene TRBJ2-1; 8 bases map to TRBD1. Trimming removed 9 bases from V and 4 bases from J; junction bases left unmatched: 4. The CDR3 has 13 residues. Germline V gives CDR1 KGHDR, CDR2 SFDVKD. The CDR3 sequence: CATQDRDYNEQFF. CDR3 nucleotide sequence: TGTGCCACCCAGGACAGGGATTACAATGAGCAGTTCTTC.

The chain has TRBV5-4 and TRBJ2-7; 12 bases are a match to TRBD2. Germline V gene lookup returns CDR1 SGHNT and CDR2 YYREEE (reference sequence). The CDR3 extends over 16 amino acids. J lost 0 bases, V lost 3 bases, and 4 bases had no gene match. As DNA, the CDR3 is TGTGCCAGCAGCTCGACTAGCGGGGGCCTCTCCTACGAGCAGTACTTC. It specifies CASSSTSGGLSYEQYF.

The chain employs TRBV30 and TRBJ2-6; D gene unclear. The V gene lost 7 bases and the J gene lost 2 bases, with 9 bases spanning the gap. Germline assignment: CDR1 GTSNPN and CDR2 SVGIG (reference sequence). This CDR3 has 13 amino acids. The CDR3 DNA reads TGTGCCTCAGTCATCCCTGGGGCCAACGTCCTGACTTTC. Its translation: CASVIPGANVLTF.

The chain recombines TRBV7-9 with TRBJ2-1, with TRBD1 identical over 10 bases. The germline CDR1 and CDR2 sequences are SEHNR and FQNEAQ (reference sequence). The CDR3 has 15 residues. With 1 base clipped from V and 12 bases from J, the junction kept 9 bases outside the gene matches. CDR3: CASSLETGGPRVQFF. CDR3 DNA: TGTGCCAGCAGCTTAGAGACAGGGGGCCCCAGGGTGCAGTTCTTC.

The chain's CDR3 is CASSLAAGSGNYEQYF. The CDR3 nucleotides read TGCGCCAGCAGCTTGGCCGCGGGGTCAGGGAACTACGAGCAGTACTTC. This chain uses TRBV5-1 with TRBJ2-7, with D perhaps TRBD2 (6 bases). The CDR3 loop spans 16 amino acids. V was cut by 0 bases and J by 3 bases, with 16 bases left in between. The germline V gene has CDR1 SGHRS and CDR2 YFSETQ.

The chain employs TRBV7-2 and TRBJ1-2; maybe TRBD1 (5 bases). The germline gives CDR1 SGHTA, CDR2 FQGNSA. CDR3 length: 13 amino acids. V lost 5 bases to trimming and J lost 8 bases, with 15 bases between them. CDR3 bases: TGTGCCAGCAGCGACAGCCCAAGCGGGGGCTACACCTTC. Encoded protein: CASSDSPSGGYTF.

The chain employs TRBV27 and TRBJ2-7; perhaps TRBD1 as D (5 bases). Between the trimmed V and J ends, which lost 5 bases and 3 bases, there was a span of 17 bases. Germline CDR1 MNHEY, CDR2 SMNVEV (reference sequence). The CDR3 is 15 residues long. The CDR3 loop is CASSPLGVLGYEQYF. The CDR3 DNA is TGTGCCAGCAGTCCCTTAGGGGTCCTTGGCTACGAGCAGTACTTC.

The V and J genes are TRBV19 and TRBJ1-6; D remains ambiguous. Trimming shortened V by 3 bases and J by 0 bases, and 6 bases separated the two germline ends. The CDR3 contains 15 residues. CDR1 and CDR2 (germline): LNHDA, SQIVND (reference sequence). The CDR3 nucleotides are TGTGCCAGTAGTATGAGTAGCTCCTATAATTCACCCCTCCACTTT. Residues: CASSMSSSYNSPLHF. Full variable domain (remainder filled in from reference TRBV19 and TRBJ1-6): DGGITQSPKYLFRKEGQNVTLSCEQNLNHDAMYWYRQDPGQGLRLIYYSQIVNDFQKGDIAEGYSVSREKKESFPLTVTSAQKNPTAFYLCASSMSSSYNSPLHFGNGTRLTVT.

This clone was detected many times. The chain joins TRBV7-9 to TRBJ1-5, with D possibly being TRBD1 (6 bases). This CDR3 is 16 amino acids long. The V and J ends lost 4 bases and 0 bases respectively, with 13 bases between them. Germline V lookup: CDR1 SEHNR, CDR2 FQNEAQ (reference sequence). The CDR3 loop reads CASSSGAGGSNQPQHF. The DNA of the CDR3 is TGTGCCAGCAGCTCGGGGGCGGGGGGTAGCAATCAGCCCCAGCATTTT. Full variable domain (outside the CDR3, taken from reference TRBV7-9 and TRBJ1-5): DTGVSQNPRHKITKRGQNVTFRCDPISEHNRLYWYRQTLGQGPEFLTYFQNEAQLEKSRLLSDRFSAERPKGSFSTLEIQRTEQGDSAMYLCASSSGAGGSNQPQHFGDGTRLSIL.

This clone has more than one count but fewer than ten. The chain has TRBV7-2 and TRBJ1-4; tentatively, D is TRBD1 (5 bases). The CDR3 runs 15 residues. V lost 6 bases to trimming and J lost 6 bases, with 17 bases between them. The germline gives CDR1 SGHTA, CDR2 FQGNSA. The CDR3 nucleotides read TGTGCCAGCAGTGATAGCGGGGCTGGCGATGAAAAACTGTTTTTT. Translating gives CASSDSGAGDEKLFF. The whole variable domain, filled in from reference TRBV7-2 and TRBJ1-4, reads GAGVSQSPSNKVTEKGKDVELRCDPISGHTALYWYRQSLGQGLEFLIYFQGNSAPDKSGLPSDRFSAERTGGSVSTLTIQRTQQEDSAVYLCASSDSGAGDEKLFFGSGTQLSVL.

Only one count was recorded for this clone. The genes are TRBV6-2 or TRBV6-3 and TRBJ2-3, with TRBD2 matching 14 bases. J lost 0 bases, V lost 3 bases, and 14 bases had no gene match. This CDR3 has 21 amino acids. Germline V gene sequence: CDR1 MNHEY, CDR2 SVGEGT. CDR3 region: CASSYSLYGTSGGPSTDTQYF. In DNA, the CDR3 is TGTGCCAGCAGTTATTCATTATACGGGACTAGCGGGGGCCCTAGCACAGATACGCAGTATTTT.

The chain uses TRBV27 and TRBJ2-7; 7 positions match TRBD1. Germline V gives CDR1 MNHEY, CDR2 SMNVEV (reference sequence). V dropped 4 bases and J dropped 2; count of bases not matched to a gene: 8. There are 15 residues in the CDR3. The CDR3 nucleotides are TGTGCCAGCAGTTCCCGGACAGGTCGGGCCTACGAGCAGTACTTC. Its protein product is CASSSRTGRAYEQYF.

The CDR3: CASSRGLAGGFTDTQYF. CDR3 sequence (DNA): TGCGCCAGCAGCCGAGGACTAGCGGGGGGTTTCACAGATACGCAGTATTTT. The V call is TRBV5-1, the J call TRBJ2-3; TRBD2 matches at 14 bases. Germline CDR1 SGHRS, CDR2 YFSETQ. The CDR3 is 17 residues long. Trimming removed 4 bases from V and 2 bases from J; junction bases left unmatched: 6.

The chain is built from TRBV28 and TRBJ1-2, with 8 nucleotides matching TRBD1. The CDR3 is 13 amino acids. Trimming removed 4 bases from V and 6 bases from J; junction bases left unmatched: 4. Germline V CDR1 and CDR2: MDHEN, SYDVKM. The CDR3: CASSSTGGDGYTF. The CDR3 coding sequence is TGTGCCAGCAGTTCAACAGGGGGGGATGGCTACACCTTC.

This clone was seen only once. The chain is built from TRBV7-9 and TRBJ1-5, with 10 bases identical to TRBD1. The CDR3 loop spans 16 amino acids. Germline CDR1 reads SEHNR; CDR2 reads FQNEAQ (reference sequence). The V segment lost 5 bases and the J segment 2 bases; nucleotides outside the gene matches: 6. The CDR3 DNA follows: TGTGCCAGCAGCCTAACGGGGACAGGGGGCAATCAGCCCCAGCATTTT. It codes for CASSLTGTGGNQPQHF.

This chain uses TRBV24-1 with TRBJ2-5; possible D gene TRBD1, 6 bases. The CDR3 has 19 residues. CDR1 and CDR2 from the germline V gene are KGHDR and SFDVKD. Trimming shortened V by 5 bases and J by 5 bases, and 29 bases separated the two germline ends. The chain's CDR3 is CATSVLGRHQGKGEETQYF. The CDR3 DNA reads TGTGCCACCAGTGTCCTGGGACGGCACCAAGGTAAGGGGGAGGAGACCCAGTACTTC.

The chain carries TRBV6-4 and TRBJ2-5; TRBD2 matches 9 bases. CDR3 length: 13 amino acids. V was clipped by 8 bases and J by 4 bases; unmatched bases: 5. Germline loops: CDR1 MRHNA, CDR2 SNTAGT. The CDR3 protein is CASRGGAPETQYF. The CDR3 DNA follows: TGTGCCAGCCGCGGGGGGGCCCCAGAGACCCAGTACTTC.